The text below deals with one TCR beta chain. The data stem from a study of cytomegalovirus exposure and HLA in healthy donors. The PCR was carried out with 60 Vbeta primers and 13 Jbeta primers. Measured with immunoSEQ multiplex PCR; TCRdb has only the in-frame clones, and not every one. Seen here are over 70,000 clones, about 80% observed once, and the top ten hold around 1.4%. This receptor was obtained from a male donor in good health and CMV-seronegative. Sequencing was carried out using PBMCs.

The CDR3 DNA follows: TGCAGCGTTGAATTTGGGGGGAGCGAGCAGTACTTC. Its translation is CSVEFGGSEQYF. The chain joins TRBV29-1 to TRBJ2-7, with a tentative D call TRBD2 (6 bases). Between the trimmed V and J ends, which lost 2 bases and 6 bases, there was a span of 11 bases. CDR1 and CDR2 (germline): SQVTM, ANQGSEA. The CDR3 spans 12 residues.